This TCR beta chain was recorded in a study of human T cells and chemical hapten exposure. Study-wide background: Subjects had 2% DPC placed on about 2 cm by about 2 cm of upper inner arm skin for sensitization. Notes on the study in general: The study found expanded TCRs formed significantly more large CDR3 similarity clusters than controls.

As for time point: pre-sensitization, week 0. This sample's treatment: therapeutic diphenylcyclopropenone sensitization with weekly scalp DPC. From germline, CDR1 is SGHDT and CDR2 YYEEEE. Trimming took 5 bases from V and 4 from J, leaving 23 bases between them. The CDR3 is 17 residues long. Unique molecular identifiers were attached to individual cDNA molecules within the library. TCRdb passed the RACE reads through MiXCR, listing each CDR3 protein once. This table has approximately 320,000 distinct CDR3 sequences, around 5% appearing once. This clonotype was counted at least ten times. Its antigen is undetermined.

The clonotype originates from a woman between 18 and 29 years old with alopecia areata. Some clones in this sample may be carry-over from other donors' samples. The chain links TRBV5-6 to TRBJ2-3; D might be TRBD2 (5 bases). This material consisted of whole blood, taken in connection with sensitization to the hapten diphenylcyclopropenone (DPC). CDR3 DNA: TGTGCCAGCAGTTCCTCACCGGGGTCTGCTCGGGCAGATACGCAGTATTTT. Protein product: CASSSSPGSARADTQYF. The variable domain in full, with the rest retrieved from reference TRBV5-6 and TRBJ2-3, is DAGVTQSPTHLIKTRGQQVTLRCSPKSGHDTVSWYQQALGQGPQFIFQYYEEEERQRGNFPDRFSGHQFPNYSSELNVNALLLGDSALYLCASSSSPGSARADTQYFGPGTRLTVL.